Described below is a single TCR beta chain sequence and its context. Its target is not known. Repertoires were generated with immunoSEQ multiplex PCR, while TCRdb's copy carries only in-frame clones and drops some. The sample lists roughly 150,000 clones, 92% occurring once. The data are from a study of T cell responses to AZD1222 COVID-19 vaccine. Points from the study as a whole: Spike was spanned by vaccine-associated CD4 TCRs, which were dominant at 160-218 and 743-854.

Germline V gene sequence: CDR1 DFQATT, CDR2 SNEGSKA (reference sequence). This CDR3 has 11 amino acids. The receptor was isolated from an adult in good health. Sequences were derived from peripheral blood, sampled on day 0 of AZD1222 vaccination. The V gene is TRBV20-1, the J gene TRBJ1-1; D is possibly TRBD1 (5 bases). The CDR3 loop is CRAQIGARAFF. CDR3 bases: TGCAGGGCCCAGATAGGGGCGAGAGCTTTCTTT.